This T cell receptor beta chain stems from a study of blood T cell repertoires in COVID-19. Across the study: There were acute and convalescent COVID-19 samples, and they came from the United States, Italy and Spain. The analysed material was cDNA or gDNA that came from T cells, B-cell-depleted T cells, or PBMCs.

CDR1 and CDR2 (germline): SGHDT, YYEEEE. The CDR3 sequence is 12 residues long. The V and J ends lost 4 bases and 5 bases respectively, with 6 bases between them. Original analysis: The assay estimated nucleated cells by amplifying reference gene primers. Clones were read by immunoSEQ multiplex PCR, and TCRdb kept only the in-frame ones, dropping some. The D gene and trimming were derived from the DNA, and the V and J assignments and clone size from that table. The top ten hold about 6.6% of the sample, which has some 99,000 clones, approximately 87% seen once. This sequence joins TRBV5-6 and TRBJ2-2; maybe TRBD2 (6 bases). The sequenced sample was peripheral blood. This clonotype was sampled from a woman aged 45-60 years with acute or convalescent COVID-19. CDR3 DNA sequence: TGTGCCAGCAGCCGGGGGACCGGGGAGCTGTTTTTT. Its translation: CASSRGTGELFF.